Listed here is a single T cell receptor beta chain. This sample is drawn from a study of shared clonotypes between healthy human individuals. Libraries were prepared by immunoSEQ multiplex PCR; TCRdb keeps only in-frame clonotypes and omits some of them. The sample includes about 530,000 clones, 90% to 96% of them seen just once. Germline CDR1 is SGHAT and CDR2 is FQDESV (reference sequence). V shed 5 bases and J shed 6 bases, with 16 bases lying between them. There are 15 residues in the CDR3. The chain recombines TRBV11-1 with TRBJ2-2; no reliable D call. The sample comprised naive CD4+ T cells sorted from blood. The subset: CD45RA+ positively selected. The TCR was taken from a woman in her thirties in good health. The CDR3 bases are TGTGCCAGCAGCCCCCCCTCTAAGGATCCCGGGGAGCTGTTTTTT. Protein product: CASSPPSKDPGELFF.